The clone carrying this T cell receptor beta chain occurred once. Germline lookup yields CDR1 SGDLS and CDR2 YYNGEE. The CDR3 has 16 amino acids. V gave up 2 bases and J gave up 4 bases, with 16 bases separating them. Seattle patients were enrolled while actively infected and followed longitudinally. The source of the sample is a study of blood T cell repertoires in COVID-19. Study background: The study drew acute and convalescent COVID-19 samples from the United States, Italy and Spain.

The data were produced by immunoSEQ multiplex PCR, yet TCRdb's version contains in-frame clones alone and is incomplete. The sample yields 150,000 to 200,000 clones, over 75% seen once. Sequenced sample: peripheral blood. V is TRBV9 and J is TRBJ1-3; a possible D gene is TRBD1 (6 bases). The source of this sequence is a man older than 75 with COVID-19, enrolled during active disease. For the CDR3, the DNA is TGTGCCAGCAGCGTCGCTACCGGGACAACCGGAAACACCATATATTTT. Protein sequence: CASSVATGTTGNTIYF.